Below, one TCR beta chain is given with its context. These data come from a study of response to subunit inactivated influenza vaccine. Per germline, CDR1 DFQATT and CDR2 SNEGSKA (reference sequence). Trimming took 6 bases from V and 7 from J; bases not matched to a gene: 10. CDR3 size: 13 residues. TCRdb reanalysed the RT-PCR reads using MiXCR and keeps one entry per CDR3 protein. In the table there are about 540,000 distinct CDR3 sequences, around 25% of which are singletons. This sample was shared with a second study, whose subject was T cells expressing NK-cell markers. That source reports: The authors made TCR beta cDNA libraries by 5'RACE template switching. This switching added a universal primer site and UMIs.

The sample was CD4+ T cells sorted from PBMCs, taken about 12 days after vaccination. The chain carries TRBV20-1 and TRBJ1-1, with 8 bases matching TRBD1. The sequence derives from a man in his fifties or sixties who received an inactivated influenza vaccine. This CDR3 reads CSAPTTGVNEAFF. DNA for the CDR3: TGCAGTGCACCAACGACAGGGGTTAATGAAGCTTTCTTT.